This TCR beta chain was sequenced during a study of response to subunit inactivated influenza vaccine. Broader study findings: It was the authors' suggestion that each seasonal influenza vaccination recruits few new T cells.

The germline V gene encodes CDR1 PRHDT and CDR2 FYEKMQ (reference sequence). The V and J ends lost 3 bases and 4 bases, in that order; junction bases with no gene match: 3. The CDR3 covers 14 residues. This clonotype was picked up a small number of times. Its target is unknown. One entry per CDR3 protein results from TCRdb running MiXCR on the RT-PCR reads. The profile shows over 750,000 distinct CDR3 sequences, 21% of them singletons. The chain recombines TRBV13 with TRBJ2-3, with 8 bases aligning to TRBD2. This TCR was sampled from a man aged 50-59 years who received an inactivated influenza vaccine. The specimen was PBMCs from blood, collected approximately 5 days after vaccination. For the CDR3, the DNA is TGTGCCAGCAGCTTCGGGGGGGCCCCAGATACGCAGTATTTT. Amino acids: CASSFGGAPDTQYF.